These 23 T cell receptor beta chains share one sample of origin, sequenced in a study of blood T cell repertoires in COVID-19. The assay was immunoSEQ multiplex PCR, and TCRdb's table has in-frame clones only and misses some. Here the sample spans 90,000 or so clones, 89% being singletons. The sample consisted of peripheral blood. These receptors all come from a woman of 80 years or more with active COVID-19.

This sequence joins TRBV15 and TRBJ1-5; 8 bases are shared with TRBD1. Germline lookup yields CDR1 LNHNV and CDR2 YYDKDF (reference sequence). The CDR3 totals 14 residues. V shed 2 bases and J 4 bases; nucleotides not matched to a gene: 1. The CDR3 nucleotides read TGTGCCACCAGCAGATGGACAGGGAATCAGCCCCAGCATTTT. Its translation is CATSRWTGNQPQHF.

This sequence joins TRBV27 and TRBJ2-5; TRBD2 agrees at 9 bases. The CDR3 loop spans 14 amino acids. The junction had 6 bases not matched to a gene; V was cut back by 5 bases and J by 5 bases. Germline V gives CDR1 MNHEY, CDR2 SMNVEV (reference sequence). This CDR3 is CASSPVTSGETQYF. The DNA for the CDR3 is TGTGCCAGCAGTCCCGTTACTAGCGGGGAGACCCAGTACTTC.

As concerns this clone: One end of the junction is discordant with germline, which a read error may explain. In DNA, the CDR3 is TGTGCCAGCAGTTTGAGCGCACCTTATTTCTCTGGTGCCAACGTCCTGACTTTC. Protein sequence: CASSLSAPYFSGANVLTF. The rearrangement joins TRBV27 to TRBJ2-6; unclear D gene. CDR3 size: 18 residues. Germline loops: CDR1 MNHEY, CDR2 SMNVEV (reference sequence).

The V gene is TRBV5-4, the J gene TRBJ2-3, with 8 positions matching TRBD1. Trimming cost V 4 bases and J 4 bases; bases outside gene matches: 11. Germline CDR1 is SGHNT and CDR2 is YYREEE (reference sequence). The CDR3 runs 16 residues. The CDR3 sequence is CASSRSGGQDADTQYF. The CDR3 nucleotides are TGTGCCAGCAGCCGAAGTGGGGGACAGGACGCAGATACGCAGTATTTT.

The rearrangement uses TRBV5-1 and TRBJ2-7; D perhaps matches TRBD2 (5 bases). The CDR3 runs 15 residues. Germline CDR1 reads SGHRS; CDR2 reads YFSETQ. The ends were cut back, 1 base at V and 6 bases at J, with 17 bases in the middle. CDR3: CASSLRGPNQSEQYF. CDR3 DNA: TGCGCCAGCAGCTTGCGCGGGCCAAACCAGTCCGAGCAGTACTTC.

The genes are TRBV9 and TRBJ2-1; D uncertain. CDR3 size: 15 residues. Trimming left V 2 bases short and J 1 base short, with 10 bases between. Germline V CDR1 and CDR2: SGDLS, YYNGEE. CDR3 DNA sequence: TGTGCCAGCAGCGTTAGAGCCGCTTCCTACAATGAGCAGTTCTTC. Its protein is CASSVRAASYNEQFF.

V and J are TRBV2 and TRBJ2-1, with 13 bases that match TRBD2. The CDR3 extends over 15 amino acids. Germline trimming cut 7 bases from V and 4 bases from J; bases unmatched to any gene: 4. Germline V gene data show CDR1 as SNHLY and CDR2 as FYNNEI. In DNA form, the CDR3 reads TGTGCCAGCACCCTGACTAGCGGGGGGTACAATGAGCAGTTCTTC. It is translated as CASTLTSGGYNEQFF.

The chain combines TRBV21-1 with TRBJ2-1; TRBD2, the D gene given by the table, was not confirmed from the DNA. TRBV21-1 is reported as a pseudogene. The CDR3 has 16 residues. CDR3 nucleotides: TGTGCCAGCAGCAAAGGTGGACTAGCGGGATATCTTGAGGAGTTCTTC. It codes for CASSKGGLAGYLEEFF.

V usage is TRBV27 and J usage is TRBJ1-2; the match to TRBD1 covers 8 bases. V shed 3 bases, J shed 4 bases, and the junction held 7 bases outside the gene matches. Germline V lookup: CDR1 MNHEY, CDR2 SMNVEV (reference sequence). This CDR3 has 15 residues. The CDR3 loop is CASSFTGGLGYGYTF. The CDR3 coding sequence is TGTGCCAGCAGTTTTACAGGGGGTCTCGGCTATGGCTACACCTTC.

The genes are TRBV27 and TRBJ1-1; no reliable D call. V was shortened by 4 bases and J by 3 bases, with 15 bases between the two germline ends. CDR3 length: 15 amino acids. CDR1 and CDR2 (germline): MNHEY, SMNVEV (reference sequence). The CDR3 nucleotides are TGTGCCAGCAGTTCTATCCAAGCGGATTACACTGAAGCTTTCTTT. Amino acid sequence: CASSSIQADYTEAFF.

The count of this clone is one. The V call is TRBV2, the J call TRBJ1-5; D is ambiguous. V was pared by 5 bases and J by 6 bases, with 11 bases between. Germline V gives CDR1 SNHLY, CDR2 FYNNEI. This CDR3 is 13 amino acids long. CDR3 protein: CASSYYSSQPQHF. The CDR3 DNA reads as TGTGCCAGCAGTTATTACAGTAGTCAGCCCCAGCATTTT. The whole variable domain, remainder taken from reference TRBV2 and TRBJ1-5, is EPEVTQTPSHQVTQMGQEVILRCVPISNHLYFYWYRQILGQKVEFLVSFYNNEISEKSEIFDDQFSVERPDGSNFTLKIRSTKLEDSAMYFCASSYYSSQPQHFGDGTRLSIL.

This clone was seen only a few times. This chain joins TRBV20-1 and TRBJ1-2; D remains ambiguous. Germline lookup yields CDR1 DFQATT and CDR2 SNEGSKA (reference sequence). Trimming cost V 2 bases and J 7 bases, with 5 bases left between them. There are 10 residues in the CDR3. The CDR3 sequence: CSARFGGYTF. In DNA, the CDR3 is TGCAGTGCTAGATTCGGTGGCTACACCTTC.

The rearrangement links TRBV10-3 to TRBJ2-2; 10 bases align to TRBD2. CDR3 length: 16 amino acids. The ends lost 2 bases at V and 6 bases at J; junction bases unmatched: 6. The germline CDR1 and CDR2 sequences are ENHRY and SYGVKD. CDR3 DNA sequence: TGTGCCATCAGTGAGCGGCTAGCGGGAGTGTCCGGGGAGCTGTTTTTT. Translation gives CAISERLAGVSGELFF.

The chain carries TRBV28 and TRBJ2-7; D unclear. The CDR3 has 11 amino acids. Germline loops: CDR1 MDHEN, CDR2 SYDVKM. V lost 3 bases and J lost 4, with 4 bases in between. CDR3: CASSFQYEQYF. As DNA, the CDR3 is TGTGCCAGCAGTTTTCAGTACGAGCAGTACTTC.

This rearrangement joins TRBV27 to TRBJ1-4; weak D call: TRBD1 (5 bases). The CDR3 runs 15 residues. The germline V and J ends were trimmed by 6 bases and 3 bases, with 14 bases remaining between them. The germline gives CDR1 MNHEY, CDR2 SMNVEV (reference sequence). CDR3 nucleotides: TGTGCCAGCAGACCAGACCAGGGTCCTAATGAAAAACTGTTTTTT. Translation: CASRPDQGPNEKLFF.

The J gene is TRBJ2-5, the V gene TRBV4-1; TRBD2 is a possible D gene (6 bases). CDR1 and CDR2 from the germline V gene are MGHRA and YSYEKL. V lost 4 bases to trimming and J lost 0 bases, with 21 bases between them. The CDR3 loop spans 18 amino acids. The CDR3: CASSPLGNRRGNQETQYF. The CDR3 bases are TGCGCCAGCAGCCCTCTTGGGAACCGGCGGGGCAACCAAGAGACCCAGTACTTC.

The rearrangement joins TRBV18 to TRBJ2-1; no firm D call. Trimming cost V 3 bases and J 5 bases, with 5 bases left between them. This CDR3 region has 12 residues. Germline lookup yields CDR1 KGHSH and CDR2 LQKENI. CDR3 in DNA: TGTGCCAGCTCACCTCAGAACAATGAGCAGTTCTTC. Amino acids: CASSPQNNEQFF.

This chain links TRBV6-6 with TRBJ2-1; no clear D gene. Trimming removed 5 bases at V and 1 base at J, with 9 bases between. CDR3 length: 14 amino acids. Germline values: CDR1 MNHNY, CDR2 SVGAGI (reference sequence). CDR3 in amino acids: CASSPPGSYNEQFF. The CDR3 region has the DNA TGTGCCAGCAGTCCACCCGGTTCCTACAATGAGCAGTTCTTC.

The rearrangement links TRBV28 to TRBJ2-7, with 7 bases lining up with TRBD2. Germline values: CDR1 MDHEN, CDR2 SYDVKM. V shed 6 bases, J shed 2 bases, and the junction held 10 bases outside the gene matches. This CDR3 spans 15 amino acids. The CDR3 sequence: CASRKYAGAPYEQYF. Written as DNA, the CDR3 is TGTGCCAGCAGAAAATACGCGGGAGCCCCCTACGAGCAGTACTTC.

This clone was found once. This chain connects TRBV6-5 to TRBJ2-1; the match to TRBD2 covers 9 bases. Per the germline V gene, CDR1 is MNHEY and CDR2 is SVGAGI. The ends lost 5 bases at V and 0 bases at J; junction bases unmatched: 2. This CDR3 comprises 15 residues. CDR3 bases: TGTGCCAGCAGTATACTAGCGGGCTCCTACAATGAGCAGTTCTTC. As protein: CASSILAGSYNEQFF.

V gene TRBV6-2 or TRBV6-3 combines with J gene TRBJ2-3, with 9 bases aligning to TRBD1. There are 15 residues in the CDR3. Germline lookup yields CDR1 MNHEY and CDR2 SVGEGT. J lost 3 bases, V lost 5 bases, and 6 bases had no gene match. This chain's CDR3 is CASSRGQGRTDTQYF. The CDR3 DNA is TGTGCCAGCAGTCGCGGACAGGGGCGGACAGATACGCAGTATTTT.

The genes are TRBV28 and TRBJ1-2, with a weak D call TRBD1 (6 bases). The CDR3 runs 15 residues. The V gene lost 5 bases and the J gene lost 8 bases, with 21 bases spanning the gap. The V gene's germline CDR1 is MDHEN and CDR2 SYDVKM. In nucleotides, the CDR3 is TGTGCCAGCAGTCTGCTCGGTGGGCAGGGGCCAGGCTACACCTTC. Its protein product is CASSLLGGQGPGYTF.

CDR3 region: CASSLVGGLGRTEAFF. The CDR3 bases are TGTGCCAGCAGTCTTGTGGGCGGGCTCGGGAGGACTGAAGCTTTCTTT. The chain carries TRBV28 and TRBJ1-1; D is ambiguous. The CDR3 is made up of 16 amino acids. V shed 5 bases and J shed 5 bases, with 21 bases lying between them. CDR1 MDHEN and CDR2 SYDVKM come from the germline V gene.